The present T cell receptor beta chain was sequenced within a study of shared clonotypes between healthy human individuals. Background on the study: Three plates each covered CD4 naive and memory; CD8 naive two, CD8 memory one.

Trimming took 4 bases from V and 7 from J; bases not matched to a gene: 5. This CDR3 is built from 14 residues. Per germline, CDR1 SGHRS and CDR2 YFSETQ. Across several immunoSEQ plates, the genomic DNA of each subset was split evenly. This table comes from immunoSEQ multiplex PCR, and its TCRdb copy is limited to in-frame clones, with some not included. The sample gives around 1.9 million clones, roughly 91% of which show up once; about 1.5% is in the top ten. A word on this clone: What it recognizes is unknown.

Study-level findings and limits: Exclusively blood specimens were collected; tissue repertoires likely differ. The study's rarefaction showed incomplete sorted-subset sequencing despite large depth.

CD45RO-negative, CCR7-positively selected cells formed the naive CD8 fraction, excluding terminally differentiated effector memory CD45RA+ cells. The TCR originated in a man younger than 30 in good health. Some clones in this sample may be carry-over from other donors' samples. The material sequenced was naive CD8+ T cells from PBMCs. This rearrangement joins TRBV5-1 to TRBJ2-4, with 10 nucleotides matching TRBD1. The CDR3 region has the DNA TGCGCCAGCAGCACCCGGGACAGGGGTAACATTCAGTACTTC. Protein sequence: CASSTRDRGNIQYF. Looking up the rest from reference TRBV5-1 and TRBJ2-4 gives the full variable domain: KAGVTQTPRYLIKTRGQQVTLSCSPISGHRSVSWYQQTPGQGLQFLFEYFSETQRNKGNFPGRFSGRQFSNSRSEMNVSTLELGDSALYLCASSTRDRGNIQYFGAGTRLSVL.